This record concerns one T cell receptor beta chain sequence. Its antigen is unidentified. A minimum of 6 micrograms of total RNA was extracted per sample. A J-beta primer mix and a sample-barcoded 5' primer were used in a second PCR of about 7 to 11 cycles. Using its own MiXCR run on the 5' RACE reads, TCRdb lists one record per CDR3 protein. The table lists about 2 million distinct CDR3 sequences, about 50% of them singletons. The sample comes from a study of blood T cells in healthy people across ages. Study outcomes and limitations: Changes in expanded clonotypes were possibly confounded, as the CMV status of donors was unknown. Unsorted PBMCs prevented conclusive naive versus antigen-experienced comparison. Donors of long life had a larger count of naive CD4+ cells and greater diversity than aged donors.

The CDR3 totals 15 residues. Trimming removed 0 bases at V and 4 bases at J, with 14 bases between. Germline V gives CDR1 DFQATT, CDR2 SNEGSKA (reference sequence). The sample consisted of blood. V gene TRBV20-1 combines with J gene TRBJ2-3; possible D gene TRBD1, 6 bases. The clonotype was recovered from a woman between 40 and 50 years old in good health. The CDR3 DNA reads TGCAGTGCTAGAGACTATTCAGGGGACGCAGATACGCAGTATTTT. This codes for CSARDYSGDADTQYF.